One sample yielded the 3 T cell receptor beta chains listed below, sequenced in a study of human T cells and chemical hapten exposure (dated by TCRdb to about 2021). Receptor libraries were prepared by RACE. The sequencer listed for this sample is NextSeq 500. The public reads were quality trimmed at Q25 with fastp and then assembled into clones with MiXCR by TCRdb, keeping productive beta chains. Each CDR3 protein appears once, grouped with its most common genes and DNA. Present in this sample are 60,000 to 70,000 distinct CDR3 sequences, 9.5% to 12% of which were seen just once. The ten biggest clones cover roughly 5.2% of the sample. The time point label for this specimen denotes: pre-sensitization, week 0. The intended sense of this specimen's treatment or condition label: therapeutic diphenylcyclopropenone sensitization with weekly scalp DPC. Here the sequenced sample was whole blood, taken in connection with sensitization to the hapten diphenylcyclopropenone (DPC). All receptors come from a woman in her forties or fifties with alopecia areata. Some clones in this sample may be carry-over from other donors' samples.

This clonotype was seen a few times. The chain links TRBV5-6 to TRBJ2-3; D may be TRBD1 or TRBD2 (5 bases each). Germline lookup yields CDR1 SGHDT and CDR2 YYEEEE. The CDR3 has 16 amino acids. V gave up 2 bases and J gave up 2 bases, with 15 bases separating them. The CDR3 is CASSFRTGALTDTQYF. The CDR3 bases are TGTGCCAGCAGCTTCCGGACTGGGGCACTCACAGATACGCAGTATTTT.

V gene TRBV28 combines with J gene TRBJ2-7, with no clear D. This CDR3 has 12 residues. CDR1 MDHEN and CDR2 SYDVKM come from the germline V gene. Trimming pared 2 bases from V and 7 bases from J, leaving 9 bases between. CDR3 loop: CASSLARVEQYF. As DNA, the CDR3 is TGTGCCAGCAGTTTAGCTCGGGTTGAGCAGTACTTC.

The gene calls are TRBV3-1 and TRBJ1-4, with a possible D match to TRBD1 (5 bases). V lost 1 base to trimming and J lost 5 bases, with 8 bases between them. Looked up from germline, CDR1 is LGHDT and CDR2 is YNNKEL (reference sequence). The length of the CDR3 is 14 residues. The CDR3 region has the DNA TGTGCCAGCAGCCAAGGCAGACAGAATGAAAAACTGTTTTTT. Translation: CASSQGRQNEKLFF.